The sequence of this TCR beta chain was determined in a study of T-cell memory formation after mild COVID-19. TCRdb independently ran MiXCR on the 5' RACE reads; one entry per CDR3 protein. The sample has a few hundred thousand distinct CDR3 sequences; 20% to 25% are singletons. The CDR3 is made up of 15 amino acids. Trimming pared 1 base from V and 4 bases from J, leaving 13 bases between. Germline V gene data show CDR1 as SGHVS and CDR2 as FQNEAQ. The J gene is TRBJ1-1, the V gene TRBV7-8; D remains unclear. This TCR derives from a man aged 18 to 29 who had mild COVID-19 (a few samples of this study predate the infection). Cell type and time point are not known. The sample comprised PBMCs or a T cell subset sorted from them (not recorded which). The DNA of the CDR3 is TGTGCCAGCAGCTTAGGCTCCTCCCGCGGCACTGAAGCTTTCTTT. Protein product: CASSLGSSRGTEAFF.